The 30 T cell receptor beta chains in this list originate from one sample, sequenced in a study of blood T cell repertoires in COVID-19. Using immunoSEQ multiplex PCR, the repertoire was profiled, and TCRdb retains in-frame clones only, with some absent. The sample consists of roughly 230,000 clones, about 83% of them appearing once. The sequencing input was peripheral blood. These receptors all come from a woman between 50 and 59 years old with acute or convalescent COVID-19.

This clone came up a few times. The rearrangement uses TRBV30 and TRBJ1-6, with D uncertain. The germline V gene has CDR1 GTSNPN and CDR2 SVGIG (reference sequence). V was cut by 1 base and J by 8 bases, with 9 bases left in between. The CDR3 runs to 13 residues. The CDR3 protein is CAWSERFYSPLHF. CDR3 nucleotide sequence: TGTGCCTGGAGTGAGAGATTCTATTCACCCCTCCACTTT.

The chain has TRBV5-1 and TRBJ2-7; 10 bases are a match to TRBD2. Germline CDR1 and CDR2: SGHRS and YFSETQ. V shed 4 bases, J shed 5 bases, and the junction held 15 bases outside the gene matches. The CDR3 sequence is 17 residues long. DNA for the CDR3: TGCGCCAGCAGCACGGCAGCTAGCGGGAGAATTGTCGACGAGCAGTACTTC. It codes for CASSTAASGRIVDEQYF. The variable domain in full, completed from reference TRBV5-1 and TRBJ2-7, reads KAGVTQTPRYLIKTRGQQVTLSCSPISGHRSVSWYQQTPGQGLQFLFEYFSETQRNKGNFPGRFSGRQFSNSRSEMNVSTLELGDSALYLCASSTAASGRIVDEQYFGPGTRLTVT.

The genes are TRBV30 and TRBJ2-5, with TRBD2 identical over 8 bases. In germline, CDR1 is GTSNPN, CDR2 SVGIG (reference sequence). The trim removed 3 bases at V and 5 bases at J, leaving 14 bases unmatched. The CDR3 spans 16 residues. CDR3 sequence (DNA): TGTGCCTGGAGCGCCGGGAGAGCGGGAGAGGGGGAGACCCAGTACTTC. Translation: CAWSAGRAGEGETQYF.

The V and J genes are TRBV7-9 and TRBJ2-7; D might be TRBD2 (6 bases). This CDR3 is 14 amino acids long. The germline V gene has CDR1 SEHNR and CDR2 FQNEAQ (reference sequence). Trimming cost V 5 bases and J 3 bases, with 14 bases left between them. The CDR3 sequence is CASSLSTSIYEQYF. The CDR3 bases are TGTGCCAGCAGCCTCTCTACTAGCATCTACGAGCAGTACTTC.

The CDR3 loop is CASSLVGTGEEKLFF. In nucleotides, the CDR3 is TGTGCCAGCAGCTTAGTCGGGACAGGGGAGGAAAAACTGTTTTTT. The V gene is TRBV11-2, the J gene TRBJ1-4, with TRBD1 matching over 10 bases. The V segment lost 1 base and the J segment 8 bases; nucleotides outside the gene matches: 4. The CDR3 spans 15 residues. CDR1 is SGHAT, CDR2 FQNNGV, per germline.

The V call is TRBV27, the J call TRBJ1-4, with a weak D call TRBD1 (5 bases). Germline lookup yields CDR1 MNHEY and CDR2 SMNVEV (reference sequence). CDR3 length: 14 residues. Trimming removed 0 bases from V and 7 bases from J, with 9 bases in between. In DNA form, the CDR3 reads TGTGCCAGCAGTTTATCAGGGGTGTTTGAAAAACTGTTTTTT. Its protein is CASSLSGVFEKLFF.

The chain carries TRBV20-1 and TRBJ2-3, with 12 positions matching TRBD2. J gave up 7 bases and V 3 bases, and 2 bases lay outside the gene matches. Germline assignment: CDR1 DFQATT and CDR2 SNEGSKA (reference sequence). The CDR3 extends over 13 amino acids. This CDR3 reads CSASGTSGYTQYF. The CDR3, as DNA: TGCAGTGCTAGTGGGACTAGCGGGTATACGCAGTATTTT.

This clone came up a few times. The chain links TRBV7-8 to TRBJ1-2; perhaps TRBD1 as D (5 bases). V lost 4 bases, J lost 4 bases, and 10 bases lay in between. The CDR3 contains 13 residues. The germline CDR1 and CDR2 sequences are SGHVS and FQNEAQ. CDR3 amino acids: CASSSTASYGYTF. The CDR3 DNA is TGTGCCAGCAGCTCGACAGCCAGCTATGGCTACACCTTC.

This clone was observed a single time. The chain has TRBV11-2 and TRBJ2-3; D unresolved. CDR3 size: 15 residues. Trimming cost V 0 bases and J 1 base, with 8 bases left between them. Germline-derived CDR1 and CDR2 are SGHAT and FQNNGV. The DNA of the CDR3 is TGTGCCAGCAGCTTAGACCTAGGAGGCACAGATACGCAGTATTTT. Protein product: CASSLDLGGTDTQYF.

The chain is built from TRBV7-3 and TRBJ2-3; D is possibly TRBD1 (6 bases). V was trimmed by 3 bases and J by 6 bases, leaving 16 bases between them. The CDR3 spans 15 residues. Germline CDR1 is SGHTA and CDR2 is FQGTGA. In DNA, the CDR3 is TGTGCCAGCAGCTTCGGACAGACAGATGCGGATACGCAGTATTTT. Translated, it gives CASSFGQTDADTQYF.

This clone appeared once. The chain carries TRBV2 and TRBJ2-3; TRBD2 matches at 8 bases. The CDR3 loop spans 16 amino acids. V shed 5 bases and J 3 bases; nucleotides not matched to a gene: 10. Germline CDR1 is SNHLY and CDR2 is FYNNEI. DNA for the CDR3: TGTGCCAGCAGTCCGAGCGGGGGAAGGAAAACAGATACGCAGTATTTT. It yields the protein CASSPSGGRKTDTQYF.

J is TRBJ2-7 and V is TRBV28; TRBD1 might be the D (6 bases). With 5 bases removed from V and 2 bases from J, the gap between germline ends came to 13 bases. The CDR3 extends over 14 amino acids. The germline CDR1 and CDR2 sequences are MDHEN and SYDVKM. In DNA, the CDR3 is TGTGCCAGCAGTCTGACAGGAGATACCTACGAGCAGTACTTC. Protein product: CASSLTGDTYEQYF.

This chain joins TRBV7-9 and TRBJ1-3; D is unclear. There are 15 residues in the CDR3. Trimming stripped 6 bases from V and 4 bases from J, with 16 bases between. The germline V gene encodes CDR1 SEHNR and CDR2 FQNEAQ (reference sequence). CDR3 bases: TGTGCCAGCAGTTTTCAGGCCCAGGCGGGAAACACCATATATTTT. Residues: CASSFQAQAGNTIYF.

The CDR3 nucleotides are TGTGCCATCAGTGAGTTGGGACAGGGTCGTGCCGTCCGGAACACAGATACGCAGTATTTT. Translation: CAISELGQGRAVRNTDTQYF. The chain joins TRBV10-3 to TRBJ2-3; 9 bases align to TRBD1. V was pared by 1 base and J by 2 bases, with 16 bases of the junction left unmatched. The germline V gene encodes CDR1 ENHRY and CDR2 SYGVKD. There are 20 residues in the CDR3.

The rearrangement joins TRBV3-1 (or the pseudogene TRBV3-2) to TRBJ2-1; TRBD2 matches 7 bases. This CDR3 is built from 15 residues. CDR1 LGHDT and CDR2 YNNKEL come from the germline V gene (reference sequence). The V segment lost 5 bases and the J segment 2 bases; nucleotides outside the gene matches: 6. CDR3 nucleotides: TGTGCCAGCAGCTACGGACTAGGCCCCTACAATGAGCAGTTCTTC. It is translated as CASSYGLGPYNEQFF.

The gene calls are TRBV4-1 and TRBJ2-3, with 11 bases fitting TRBD2. The CDR3 length is 16 residues. CDR1 and CDR2 (germline): MGHRA, YSYEKL. The junction had 3 bases not matched to a gene; V was cut back by 0 bases and J by 4 bases. CDR3 sequence reads: CASSQDSGGASDTQYF. DNA of the CDR3: TGCGCCAGCAGCCAAGATAGCGGGGGGGCCTCAGATACGCAGTATTTT.

The V and J genes are TRBV19 and TRBJ2-2; unclear D gene. The CDR3 length is 15 residues. Per the germline V gene, CDR1 is LNHDA and CDR2 is SQIVND (reference sequence). V gave up 4 bases and J gave up 6 bases, with 15 bases separating them. This chain's CDR3 is CASSTRVAPSGELFF. The DNA of the CDR3 is TGTGCCAGTAGTACCCGGGTCGCCCCCTCCGGGGAGCTGTTTTTT. The whole variable domain, filled in from reference TRBV19 and TRBJ2-2, reads DGGITQSPKYLFRKEGQNVTLSCEQNLNHDAMYWYRQDPGQGLRLIYYSQIVNDFQKGDIAEGYSVSREKKESFPLTVTSAQKNPTAFYLCASSTRVAPSGELFFGEGSRLTVL.

This clone was recorded a few times. The gene calls are TRBV29-1 and TRBJ1-5; no definite D call. Germline values: CDR1 SQVTM, CDR2 ANQGSEA. The V and J ends lost 4 bases and 2 bases respectively, with 9 bases between them. The CDR3 length is 13 residues. The CDR3 region has the DNA TGCAGCGTTGCCGGGGAGCGCAATCAGCCCCAGCATTTT. Protein product: CSVAGERNQPQHF.

The genes are TRBV28 and TRBJ2-1, with 8 positions matching TRBD1. Germline trimming cut 6 bases from V and 0 bases from J; bases unmatched to any gene: 4. The CDR3 runs to 15 residues. CDR1 is MDHEN and CDR2 is SYDVKM in the germline V gene. CDR3 DNA sequence: TGTGCCAGCAGCACAGGGGGAATCTCCTACAATGAGCAGTTCTTC. It codes for CASSTGGISYNEQFF.

This chain joins TRBV11-2 and TRBJ2-7, with D possibly being TRBD2 (9 bases). V was pared by 3 bases and J by 6 bases, with 18 bases between. CDR1 and CDR2 from the germline V gene are SGHAT and FQNNGV. The CDR3 has 15 residues. This chain's CDR3 is CASSFQGAREGEQYF. CDR3 nucleotide sequence: TGTGCCAGCAGCTTCCAGGGGGCGCGGGAGGGCGAGCAGTACTTC.

This clone was observed a few times. This chain's CDR3 is CASTPRGGREKLFF. For the CDR3, the DNA is TGTGCCAGCACTCCCCGAGGGGGAAGAGAAAAACTGTTTTTT. The J gene is TRBJ1-4, the V gene TRBV3-1 (or the pseudogene TRBV3-2); TRBD1 is a possible D gene (6 bases). Germline values: CDR1 LGHDT, CDR2 YNNKEL (reference sequence). Trimming shortened V by 7 bases and J by 8 bases, and 17 bases separated the two germline ends. The CDR3 is made up of 14 amino acids.

The chain carries TRBV23-1 and TRBJ1-2; 7 nucleotides line up with TRBD1. TRBV23-1 is an ORF for which the function is uncertain. CDR3 length: 13 amino acids. V shed 5 bases, J shed 8 bases, and the junction held 8 bases outside the gene matches. Written as DNA, the CDR3 is TGCGCCAGCAGTTACTCCGGACAGGTGGGCTACACCTTC. Protein sequence: CASSYSGQVGYTF.

This chain joins TRBV6-5 and TRBJ2-1, with 8 bases aligning to TRBD2. There are 14 residues in the CDR3. V lost 5 bases to trimming and J lost 8 bases; unmatched junction nucleotides: 8. Germline V gene data show CDR1 as MNHEY and CDR2 as SVGAGI. CDR3 loop: CASSRGGAGDEQFF. The CDR3 nucleotides are TGTGCCAGCAGTAGGGGCGGAGCGGGAGATGAGCAGTTCTTC.

The chain is built from TRBV6-4 and TRBJ1-1, with 7 positions matching TRBD1. From germline, CDR1 is MRHNA and CDR2 SNTAGT. V dropped 8 bases and J dropped 11; count of bases not matched to a gene: 8. There are 11 residues in the CDR3. The CDR3 bases are TGTGCCAGCCGTCGACCCAGGGGGGCTTTCTTT. The encoded protein is CASRRPRGAFF.

V and J are TRBV28 and TRBJ1-5, with a tentative D call TRBD1 (5 bases). Per germline, CDR1 MDHEN and CDR2 SYDVKM. CDR3 size: 14 residues. V gave up 2 bases and J gave up 7 bases, with 12 bases separating them. The CDR3 DNA sequence: TGTGCCAGCAGTTTACAAGGGGCCCGGCAGCCCCAGCATTTT. This translates into CASSLQGARQPQHF.

The DNA for the CDR3 is TGTGCCAGCAGCAAGGGGGATACAGGGGCGGGTGAAAAACTGTTTTTT. Translating it yields CASSKGDTGAGEKLFF. The chain carries TRBV9 and TRBJ1-4, with 7 bases identical to TRBD1. CDR3 length: 16 residues. V lost 4 bases, J lost 7 bases, and 13 bases stayed unmatched. CDR1 is SGDLS, CDR2 YYNGEE, per germline.

The chain has TRBV10-3 and TRBJ2-1, with D perhaps matching TRBD2 (6 bases). The V gene's germline CDR1 is ENHRY and CDR2 SYGVKD. Trimming took off 3 bases at V and 2 bases at J, with 14 bases between the two ends. The CDR3 spans 16 residues. The CDR3 reads CAISDRDFKTYNEQFF. The CDR3 nucleotides read TGTGCCATCAGTGACCGGGACTTCAAGACCTACAATGAGCAGTTCTTC.

The J gene is TRBJ2-3, the V gene TRBV18; 7 bases are a match to TRBD1. This CDR3 contains 18 residues. The germline CDR1 and CDR2 sequences are KGHSH and LQKENI. With V trimmed by 3 bases and J by 0 bases, 12 bases remained unmatched. CDR3 nucleotides: TGTGCCAGCTCACCCGTGACACCGGGACAGTCTAGCACAGATACGCAGTATTTT. Protein: CASSPVTPGQSSTDTQYF.

This chain links TRBV2 with TRBJ2-1; TRBD2 matches at 9 bases. The J segment lost 8 bases and the V segment lost 5 bases, leaving 13 bases of the junction unmatched. CDR3 length: 16 amino acids. The germline CDR1 and CDR2 sequences are SNHLY and FYNNEI. The CDR3 bases are TGTGCCAGCAGTTATCAACCTGCGGGACTAGCCGATGAGCAGTTCTTC. This translates into CASSYQPAGLADEQFF.

The chain has TRBV5-8 and TRBJ2-3, with D perhaps TRBD1 (5 bases). This CDR3 spans 13 amino acids. Trimming left V 2 bases short and J 4 bases short, with 8 bases between. Germline loops: CDR1 SGHTS, CDR2 YDEGEE. The CDR3 here is CASSFDSPDTQYF. Here the CDR3 DNA reads TGTGCCAGCAGCTTTGACAGCCCAGATACGCAGTATTTT.